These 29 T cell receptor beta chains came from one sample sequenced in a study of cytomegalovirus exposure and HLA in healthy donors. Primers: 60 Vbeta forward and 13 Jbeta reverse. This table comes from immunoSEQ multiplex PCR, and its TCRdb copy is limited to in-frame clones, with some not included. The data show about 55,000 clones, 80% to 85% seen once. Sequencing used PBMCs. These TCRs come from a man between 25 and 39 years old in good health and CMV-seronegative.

This chain's CDR3 is CASSQVSLGQGDTF. Written as DNA, the CDR3 is TGTGCCAGCAGCCAAGTCTCACTCGGACAGGGTGACACCTTC. The chain uses TRBV28 and TRBJ1-2; 8 positions match TRBD1. This CDR3 is built from 14 residues. Germline V gene sequence: CDR1 MDHEN, CDR2 SYDVKM. Trimming cost V 6 bases and J 12 bases; bases outside gene matches: 15.

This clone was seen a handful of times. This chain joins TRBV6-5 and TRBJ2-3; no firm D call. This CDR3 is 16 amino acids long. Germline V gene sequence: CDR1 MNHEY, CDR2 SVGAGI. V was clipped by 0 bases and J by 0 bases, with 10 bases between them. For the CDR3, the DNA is TGTGCCAGCAGTTACTCGAACGCCCGGAGCACAGATACGCAGTATTTT. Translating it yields CASSYSNARSTDTQYF.

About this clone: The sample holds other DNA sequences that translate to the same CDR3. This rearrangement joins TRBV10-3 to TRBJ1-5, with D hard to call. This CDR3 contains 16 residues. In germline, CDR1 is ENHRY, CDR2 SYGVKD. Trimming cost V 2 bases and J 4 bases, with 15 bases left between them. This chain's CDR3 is CAISEGPSGRNQPQHF. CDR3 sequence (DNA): TGTGCCATCAGTGAGGGCCCGTCTGGGAGGAATCAGCCCCAGCATTTT.

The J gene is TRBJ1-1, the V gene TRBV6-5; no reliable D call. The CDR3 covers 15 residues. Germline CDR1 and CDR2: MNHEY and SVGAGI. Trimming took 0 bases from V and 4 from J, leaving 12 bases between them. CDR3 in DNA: TGTGCCAGCAGTTACTCGAGCAGGCCCCCCACTGAAGCTTTCTTT. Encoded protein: CASSYSSRPPTEAFF.

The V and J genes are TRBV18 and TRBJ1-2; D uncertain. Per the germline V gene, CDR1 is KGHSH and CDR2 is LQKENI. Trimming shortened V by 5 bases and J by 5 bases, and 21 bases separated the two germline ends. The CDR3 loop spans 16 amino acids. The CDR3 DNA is TGTGCCAGCTCATCAATTTCGGGAAGGAATGGGTATGGCTACACCTTC. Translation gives CASSSISGRNGYGYTF.

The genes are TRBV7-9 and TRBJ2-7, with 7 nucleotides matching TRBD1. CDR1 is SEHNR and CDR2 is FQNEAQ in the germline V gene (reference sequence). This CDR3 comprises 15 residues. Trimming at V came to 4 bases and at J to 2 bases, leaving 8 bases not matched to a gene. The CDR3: CASSSPNRGTYEQYF. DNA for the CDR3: TGTGCCAGCAGCTCTCCTAACAGGGGAACCTACGAGCAGTACTTC. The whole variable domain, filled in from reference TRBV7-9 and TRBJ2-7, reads DTGVSQNPRHKITKRGQNVTFRCDPISEHNRLYWYRQTLGQGPEFLTYFQNEAQLEKSRLLSDRFSAERPKGSFSTLEIQRTEQGDSAMYLCASSSPNRGTYEQYFGPGTRLTVT.

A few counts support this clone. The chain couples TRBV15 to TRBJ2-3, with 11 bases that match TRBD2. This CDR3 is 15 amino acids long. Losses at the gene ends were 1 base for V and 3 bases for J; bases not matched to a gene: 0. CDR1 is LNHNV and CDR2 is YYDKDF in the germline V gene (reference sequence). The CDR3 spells CATSRGTSGTDTQYF. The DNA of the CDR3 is TGTGCCACCAGCAGAGGGACTAGCGGGACAGATACGCAGTATTTT.

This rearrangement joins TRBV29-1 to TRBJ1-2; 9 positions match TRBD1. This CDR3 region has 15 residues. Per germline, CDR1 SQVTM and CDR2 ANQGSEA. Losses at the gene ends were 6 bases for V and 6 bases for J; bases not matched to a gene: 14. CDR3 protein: CSVGNLRDRENGYTF. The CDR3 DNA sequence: TGCAGCGTAGGAAACTTACGGGACAGGGAAAATGGCTACACCTTC.

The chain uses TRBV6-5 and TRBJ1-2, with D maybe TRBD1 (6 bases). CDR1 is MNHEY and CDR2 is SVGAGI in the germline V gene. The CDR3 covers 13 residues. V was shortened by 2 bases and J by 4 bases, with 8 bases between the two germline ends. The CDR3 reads CASSYRGGYGYTF. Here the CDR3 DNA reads TGTGCCAGCAGTTACAGGGGGGGCTATGGCTACACCTTC.

The CDR3 DNA is TGTGCCAGCTCACCAGAAGAGTGGGCCAACGTCCTGACTTTC. This translates into CASSPEEWANVLTF. V is TRBV18 and J is TRBJ2-6; D gene unclear. Trimming took 2 bases from V and 5 from J, leaving 7 bases between them. The CDR3 is 14 amino acids. Germline CDR1 KGHSH, CDR2 LQKENI.

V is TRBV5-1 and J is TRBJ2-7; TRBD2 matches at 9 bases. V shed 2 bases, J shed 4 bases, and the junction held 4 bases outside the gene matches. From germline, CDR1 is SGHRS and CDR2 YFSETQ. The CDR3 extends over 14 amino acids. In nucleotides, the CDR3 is TGCGCCAGCAGCTTAGCGGGAGGCCTTTACGAGCAGTACTTC. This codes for CASSLAGGLYEQYF.

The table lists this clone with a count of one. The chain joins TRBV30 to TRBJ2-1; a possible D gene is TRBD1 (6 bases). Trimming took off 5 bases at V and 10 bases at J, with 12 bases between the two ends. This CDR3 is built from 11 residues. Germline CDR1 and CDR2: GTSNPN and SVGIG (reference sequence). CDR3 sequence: CAWAPGQEQFF. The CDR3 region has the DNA TGTGCCTGGGCACCAGGACAGGAGCAGTTCTTC.

This chain's CDR3 is CATQGPGGWNTEAFF. The CDR3 bases are TGTGCCACCCAGGGTCCGGGGGGGTGGAACACTGAAGCTTTCTTT. The rearrangement joins TRBV28 to TRBJ1-1, with D perhaps TRBD1 (5 bases). Trimming pared 10 bases from V and 1 base from J, leaving 19 bases between. Germline-derived CDR1 and CDR2 are MDHEN and SYDVKM. The CDR3 sequence is 15 residues long.

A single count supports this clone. The CDR3 reads CSVSDSPDTQYF. The CDR3 nucleotides are TGCAGCGTCAGTGACTCTCCAGATACGCAGTATTTT. The chain couples TRBV29-1 to TRBJ2-3; D not certain. The CDR3 loop spans 12 amino acids. Germline-derived CDR1 and CDR2 are SQVTM and ANQGSEA. V lost 6 bases to trimming and J lost 4 bases, with 11 bases between them.

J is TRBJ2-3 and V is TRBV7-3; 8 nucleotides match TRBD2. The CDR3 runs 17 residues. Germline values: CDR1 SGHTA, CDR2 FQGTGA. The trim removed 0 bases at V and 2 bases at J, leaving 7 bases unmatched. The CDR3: CASSLTPLADLTDTQYF. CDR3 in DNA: TGTGCCAGCAGCTTAACCCCACTAGCGGATCTCACAGATACGCAGTATTTT. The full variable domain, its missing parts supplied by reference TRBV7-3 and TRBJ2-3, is GAGVSQTPSNKVTEKGKYVELRCDPISGHTALYWYRQSLGQGPEFLIYFQGTGAADDSGLPNDRFFAVRPEGSVSTLKIQRTERGDSAVYLCASSLTPLADLTDTQYFGPGTRLTVL.

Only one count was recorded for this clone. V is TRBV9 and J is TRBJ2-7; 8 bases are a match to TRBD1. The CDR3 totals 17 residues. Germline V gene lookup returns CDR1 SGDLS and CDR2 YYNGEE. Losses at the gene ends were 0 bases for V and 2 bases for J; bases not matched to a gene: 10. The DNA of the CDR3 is TGTGCCAGCAGCGTAGGACCCGGGACAGGTGTCGCCTACGAGCAGTACTTC. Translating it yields CASSVGPGTGVAYEQYF.

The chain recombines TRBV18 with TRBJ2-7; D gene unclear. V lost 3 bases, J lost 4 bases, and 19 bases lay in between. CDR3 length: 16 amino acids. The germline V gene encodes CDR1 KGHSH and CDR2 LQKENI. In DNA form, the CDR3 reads TGTGCCAGCTCACCTTCCAAGTCAAGCCTGTTATACGAGCAGTACTTC. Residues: CASSPSKSSLLYEQYF.

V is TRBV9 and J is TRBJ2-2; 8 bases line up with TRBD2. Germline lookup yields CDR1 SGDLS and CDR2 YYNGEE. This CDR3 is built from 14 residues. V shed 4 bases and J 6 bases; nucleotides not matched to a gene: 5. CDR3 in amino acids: CASSPRTSPGELFF. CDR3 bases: TGTGCCAGCAGCCCTCGGACTAGCCCCGGGGAGCTGTTTTTT.

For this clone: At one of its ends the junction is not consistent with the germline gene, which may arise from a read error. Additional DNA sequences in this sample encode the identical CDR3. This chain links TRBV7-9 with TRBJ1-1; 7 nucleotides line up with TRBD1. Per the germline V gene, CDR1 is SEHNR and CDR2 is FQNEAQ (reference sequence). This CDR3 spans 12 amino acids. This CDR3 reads CASSSPGGKAFF. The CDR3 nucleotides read TGTGCCAGTAGCTCACCAGGGGGAAAAGCTTTCTTT.

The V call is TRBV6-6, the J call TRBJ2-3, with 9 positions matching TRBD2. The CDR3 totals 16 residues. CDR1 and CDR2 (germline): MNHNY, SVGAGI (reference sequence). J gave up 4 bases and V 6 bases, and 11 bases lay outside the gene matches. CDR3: CASRASGTSKADTQYF. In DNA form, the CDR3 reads TGTGCCAGCAGAGCTTCCGGGACTAGCAAGGCAGATACGCAGTATTTT.

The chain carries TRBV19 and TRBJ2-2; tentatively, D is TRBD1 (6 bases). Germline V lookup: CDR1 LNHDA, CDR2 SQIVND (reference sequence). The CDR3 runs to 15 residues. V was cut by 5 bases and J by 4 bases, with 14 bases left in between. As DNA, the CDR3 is TGTGCCAGTAGTCTAGGGGGAAGGGGCACCGGGGAGCTGTTTTTT. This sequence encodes CASSLGGRGTGELFF. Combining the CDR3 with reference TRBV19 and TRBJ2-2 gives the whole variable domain DGGITQSPKYLFRKEGQNVTLSCEQNLNHDAMYWYRQDPGQGLRLIYYSQIVNDFQKGDIAEGYSVSREKKESFPLTVTSAQKNPTAFYLCASSLGGRGTGELFFGEGSRLTVL.

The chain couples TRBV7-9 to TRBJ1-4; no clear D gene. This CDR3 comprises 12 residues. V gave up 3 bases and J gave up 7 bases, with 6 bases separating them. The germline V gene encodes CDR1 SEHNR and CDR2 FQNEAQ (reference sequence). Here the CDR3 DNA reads TGTGCCAGCAGCTTTCTATCTGAAAAACTGTTTTTT. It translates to CASSFLSEKLFF.

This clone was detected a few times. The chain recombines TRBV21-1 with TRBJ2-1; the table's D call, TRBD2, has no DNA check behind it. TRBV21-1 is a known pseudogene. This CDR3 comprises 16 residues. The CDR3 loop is CASSKDPGSSYNEQFF. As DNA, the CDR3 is TGTGCCAGCAGCAAAGACCCGGGTAGCTCCTACAATGAGCAGTTCTTC.

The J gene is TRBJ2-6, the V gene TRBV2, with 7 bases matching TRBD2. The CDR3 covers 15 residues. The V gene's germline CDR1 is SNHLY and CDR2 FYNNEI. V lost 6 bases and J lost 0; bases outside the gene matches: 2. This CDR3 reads CASRGLNSGANVLTF. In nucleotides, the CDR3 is TGTGCCAGCAGGGGACTAAACTCTGGGGCCAACGTCCTGACTTTC. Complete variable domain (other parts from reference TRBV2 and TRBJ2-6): EPEVTQTPSHQVTQMGQEVILRCVPISNHLYFYWYRQILGQKVEFLVSFYNNEISEKSEIFDDQFSVERPDGSNFTLKIRSTKLEDSAMYFCASRGLNSGANVLTFGAGSRLTVL.

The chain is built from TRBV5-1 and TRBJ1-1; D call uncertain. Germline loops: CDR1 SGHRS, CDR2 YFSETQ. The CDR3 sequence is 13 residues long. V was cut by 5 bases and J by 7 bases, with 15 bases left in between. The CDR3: CASSPAERGEAFF. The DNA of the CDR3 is TGCGCCAGCAGTCCCGCGGAACGGGGTGAAGCTTTCTTT.

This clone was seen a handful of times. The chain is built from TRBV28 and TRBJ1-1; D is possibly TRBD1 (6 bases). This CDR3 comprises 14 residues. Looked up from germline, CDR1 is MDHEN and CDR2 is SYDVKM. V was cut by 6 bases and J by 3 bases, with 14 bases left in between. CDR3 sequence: CASSPVTGYTEAFF. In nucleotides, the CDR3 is TGTGCCAGCAGCCCAGTAACAGGGTACACTGAAGCTTTCTTT.

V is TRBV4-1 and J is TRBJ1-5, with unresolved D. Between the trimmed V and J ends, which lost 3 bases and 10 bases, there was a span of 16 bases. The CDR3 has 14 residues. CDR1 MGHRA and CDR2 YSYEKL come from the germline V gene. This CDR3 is CASSHYGLNEPQHF. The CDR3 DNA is TGCGCCAGCAGCCATTACGGACTCAACGAACCCCAGCATTTT.

In nucleotides, the CDR3 is TGTGCCAGCAGCCCACTCGGGGGAAGCACCGGGGAGCTGTTTTTT. Translated: CASSPLGGSTGELFF. The chain has TRBV14 and TRBJ2-2; possibly TRBD2 for D (6 bases). Germline V lookup: CDR1 SGHDN, CDR2 FVKESK. This CDR3 has 15 amino acids. Trimming left V 4 bases short and J 4 bases short, with 13 bases between.

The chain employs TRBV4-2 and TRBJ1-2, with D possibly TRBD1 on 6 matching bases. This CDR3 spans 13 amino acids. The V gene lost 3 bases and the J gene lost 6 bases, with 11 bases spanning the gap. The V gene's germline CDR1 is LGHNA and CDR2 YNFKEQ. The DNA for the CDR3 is TGTGCCAGCAGCCACCGGACAGAGGATGGCTACACCTTC. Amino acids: CASSHRTEDGYTF.